Detailed here is one TCR beta chain. The CDR3 consists of 12 residues. The germline gives CDR1 SQVTM, CDR2 ANQGSEA. V was cut by 5 bases and J by 4 bases, with 8 bases left in between. Original data processing: The assay estimated nucleated cells by amplifying reference gene primers. Libraries were prepared by immunoSEQ multiplex PCR; TCRdb keeps only in-frame clonotypes and omits some of them. The V and J calls and clone size are taken from that table; D and trimming were inferred from the DNA. The sample has 200,000 to 250,000 clones, 92% seen once. The data were obtained in a study of blood T cell repertoires in COVID-19. Study as a whole: Sites in the United States, Italy and Spain provided acute and convalescent COVID-19 samples. T cells, B-cell-depleted T cells, or PBMCs supplied cDNA or gDNA.

The sequencing input was peripheral blood. The chain is built from TRBV29-1 and TRBJ1-4, with D unresolved. This TCR was recovered from a man aged 25 to 40 with acute or convalescent COVID-19. Written as DNA, the CDR3 is TGCAGCGTTCTAACTATTAATGAAAAACTGTTTTTT. Translating it yields CSVLTINEKLFF.